These T cell receptor beta chains were read from a single sample in a study of identical twins. TCRdb processed the 5' RACE reads anew with MiXCR; each CDR3 protein has one entry. The sample shows some 1,700,000 distinct CDR3 sequences, about 31% of them seen only once. Sequenced material: cord blood. The source of these receptors is a newborn girl in good health. The CDR3 runs from the conserved cysteine through the conserved F or W. The D gene is left open where the match is weak. For some rows the clone size is stated as once, few or many, or as a class when expanded; others skip it.

NA	NA	TRBV20-1	TRBJ2-1	TGCAGTGCCGAGATAGTTTTAATCAATGAGCAGTTCTTC	CSAEIVLINEQFF
TRBD1	many	TRBV29-1	TRBJ1-2	TGCAGCGTTGAACCCGGGACAGGGCCTGGCTACACCTTC	CSVEPGTGPGYTF
NA	few	TRBV5-1	TRBJ1-6	TGCGCCAGCAGCTTGGCCGGCAGCTCAGGCTCCTATAATTCACCCCTCCACTTT	CASSLAGSSGSYNSPLHF
NA	NA	TRBV20-1	TRBJ1-4	TGCAGTGCTAGAGACGGGCAGGGACGGGAAAAACTGTTTTTT	CSARDGQGREKLFF
TRBD2	many	TRBV28	TRBJ2-5	TGTGCCAGCAGTCCCTTACAGACTAGCGGGGGACTTCAGTACTTC	CASSPLQTSGGLQYF
TRBD1	NA	TRBV4-1	TRBJ2-5	TGCGCCAGCAGCCAAGAAAACAGGGGAGAGACCCAGTACTTC	CASSQENRGETQYF
NA	NA	TRBV5-1	TRBJ2-5	TGCGCCAGCAGCGCCAACAAAGAGACCCAGTACTTC	CASSANKETQYF
TRBD2	NA	TRBV29-1	TRBJ2-2	TGCAGCGTTGCAAGGTGGGCTAGCGGGGCGACCGGGGAGCTGTTTTTT	CSVARWASGATGELFF
NA	NA	TRBV6-6	TRBJ1-1	TGTGCCAGCAGTTACCCCGAACCAAGCACTGAAGCTTTCTTT	CASSYPEPSTEAFF
TRBD2	NA	TRBV29-1	TRBJ2-1	TGCAGCGTTGAACGGCTAGCGGGAGGTACTAGCTCCTACAATGAGCAGTTCTTC	CSVERLAGGTSSYNEQFF
NA	few	TRBV6-1	TRBJ1-1	TGTGCCAGCATGCTCGGTCACACTGAAGCTTTCTTT	CASMLGHTEAFF
NA	few	TRBV4-1	TRBJ2-3	TGCGCCAGCAGCCAAGGTCCCAGACTAGGGGGCGATACGCAGTATTTT	CASSQGPRLGGDTQYF
NA	few	TRBV3-1	TRBJ1-6	TGTGCCAGCAGCCAAGGGATGCGGTTGTGGTCACCCCTCCACTTT	CASSQGMRLWSPLHF
NA	once	TRBV12-3/TRBV12-4	TRBJ2-7	TGTGCCAGCAGGTTTTCGACTACCTTCGGCGAGCAGTACTTC	CASRFSTTFGEQYF
TRBD2	NA	TRBV5-1	TRBJ2-1	TGTGCCAGCGGAGGGGCTAGCGGGGGGAATGAGCAGTTCTTC	CASGGASGGNEQFF
TRBD1	few	TRBV10-3	TRBJ1-1	TGTGCCATCAGTGAGTCGCGGACAGGCGGAAAGCTGAGTGAAGCTTTCTTT	CAISESRTGGKLSEAFF
NA	few	TRBV20-1	TRBJ1-2	TGCAGTGCGGATCTTGCTAACTATGGCTACACCTTC	CSADLANYGYTF
NA	few	TRBV10-1	TRBJ2-1	TGCGCCAGGAGGAAGGTGGGGGCCTCCTACAATGAGCAGTTCTTC	CARRKVGASYNEQFF
TRBD1	NA	TRBV12-3/TRBV12-4	TRBJ1-2	TGTGCCAGCAGGGACAGGGGTGGCTATGGCTACACCTTC	CASRDRGGYGYTF
NA	NA	TRBV27	TRBJ1-5	TGTGCCAGCAGTTTATCCGGACAGTATCATCAGCCCCAGCATTTT	CASSLSGQYHQPQHF
NA	few	TRBV5-1	TRBJ2-1	TGCGCCAGCAGCGCCGCCCACCCAAGCTCCTACAATGAGCAGTTCTTC	CASSAAHPSSYNEQFF
NA	NA	TRBV7-8	TRBJ2-3	TGTGTCAGCAGCGAAAACACAGATACGCAGTATTTT	CVSSENTDTQYF
NA	few	TRBV5-1	TRBJ2-3	TGCGCCAGCAGGCCGAGGACTAACACAGATACGCAGTATTTT	CASRPRTNTDTQYF
NA	few	TRBV5-5	TRBJ1-2	TGTGCCAACAGCTCCGGAGGGGTCAATGGCTACACCTTC	CANSSGGVNGYTF
NA	few	TRBV3-1	TRBJ2-1	TGTGCCAGCATGGGCGACAATGAGCAGTTCTTC	CASMGDNEQFF
TRBD2	few	TRBV20-1	TRBJ2-5	TGCAGTGCTAGAGGACTAGCGGGGGGCTCCCAAGAGACCCAGTACTTC	CSARGLAGGSQETQYF
NA	NA	TRBV7-2	TRBJ2-3	TGTGCCAGCAGCACGGCCGGCCCTACGGTGTCAGATACGCAGTATTTT	CASSTAGPTVSDTQYF
NA	once	TRBV5-1	TRBJ2-3	TGCGCCAGCAGCTCGGGAAGACCCGGGAAGCACACAGATACGCAGTATTTT	CASSSGRPGKHTDTQYF
NA	many	TRBV20-1	TRBJ2-7	TGCAGTGCTAGAGCGTCGCTAGGCGTCCCCTACGAGCAGTACTTC	CSARASLGVPYEQYF
TRBD2	NA	TRBV20-1	TRBJ2-7	TGCAGTGCTAGAGGGGGAGGGAGCGGGAGTAGCTACGAGCAGTACTTC	CSARGGGSGSSYEQYF
TRBD2	many	TRBV29-1	TRBJ2-3	TGCAGCTCACTAGCGGGAGCGTACACAGATACGCAGTATTTT	CSSLAGAYTDTQYF
NA	few	TRBV18	TRBJ2-3	TGTGCCAGCTCACCGGCACACACAGATACGCAGTATTTT	CASSPAHTDTQYF
NA	many	TRBV6-5	TRBJ2-1	TGTGCCAGCAGTCCCCCGGGACTCGAGCAGTTCTTC	CASSPPGLEQFF
NA	many	TRBV21-1	TRBJ2-4	TGTGCCAGCACCGAGGGACATCCAGAACGCGAACTAGCCAAAAACATTCAGTACTTC	CASTEGHPERELAKNIQYF
NA	NA	TRBV5-1	TRBJ1-4	TGCGCCAGCAGCTTGGCCGGGCGAGAGGAAAAACTGTTTTTT	CASSLAGREEKLFF
TRBD2	NA	TRBV6-4	TRBJ2-7	TGTGCCAGCAAATGGGGACTAGCGGGGCCGAGCTCCTACGAGCAGTACTTC	CASKWGLAGPSSYEQYF
TRBD2	few	TRBV7-9	TRBJ2-1	TGTGCCAGCAACTCGGGGGGAGTGGTCTACAATGAGCAGTTCTTC	CASNSGGVVYNEQFF
TRBD2	once	TRBV15	TRBJ2-2	TGTGCCACCAGCAAATTTGGGACTAGCTTCACCGGGGAGCTGTTTTTT	CATSKFGTSFTGELFF
NA	few	TRBV6-1	TRBJ2-1	TGTGCCAGCAAAAAGGGGGACGGATACAATGAGCAGTTCTTC	CASKKGDGYNEQFF
NA	NA	TRBV20-1	TRBJ2-1	TGCAGGACAGCTAGCGTCGACAATGAGCAGTTCTTC	CRTASVDNEQFF
NA	NA	TRBV11-2	TRBJ2-7	TGTGCCAGCAGCTTAGTGGATCTAGTCCCCCGCGAGCAGTACTTC	CASSLVDLVPREQYF
TRBD1	NA	TRBV20-1	TRBJ1-1	TGCAGTGCTAGAGAGGGCAGGGGGAGGACTGAAGCTTTCTTT	CSAREGRGRTEAFF
NA	many	TRBV28	TRBJ1-2	TGTGCCAGCAGAAAGGACAGAAGTCTTGGCTACACCTTC	CASRKDRSLGYTF
NA	NA	TRBV5-1	TRBJ2-3	TGCGCCAGCAGCCCGGAGGGGGGACCAACAGATACGCAGTATTTT	CASSPEGGPTDTQYF
TRBD1	NA	TRBV20-1	TRBJ1-2	TGCAGTGCCCAGACAGGGTTTGGCTACACCTTC	CSAQTGFGYTF